These T cell receptor beta chains were read from a single sample in a study of T cells in Graves' hyperthyroidism and ophthalmopathy. TCRdb independently ran MiXCR on the multiplex PCR reads; one entry per CDR3 protein. Of around 760,000 distinct CDR3 sequences listed, roughly a third are singletons. Sequencing input: blood. Receptors were obtained from a woman between 40 and 55 years old with Graves' hyperthyroidism. CDR3s include the opening cysteine and the closing phenylalanine or tryptophan. The D gene is left open where the match is weak. Only some rows state a clone size, as once, few, many or a class for expanded clones.

d_gene: NA
j_gene: TRBJ1-1
v_gene: TRBV7-9
abundance: many
len: 13
CDR3aa: CASSPQGSTEAFF
CDR3nt: TGTGCCAGCAGCCCACAGGGAAGCACTGAAGCTTTCTTT

d_gene: NA
j_gene: TRBJ1-5
v_gene: TRBV12-3/TRBV12-4
abundance: many
len: 15
CDR3aa: CASSFAGGGRQPQHF
CDR3nt: TGTGCCAGCAGTTTCGCAGGAGGAGGGAGACAGCCCCAGCATTTT

d_gene: TRBD1
j_gene: TRBJ1-1
v_gene: TRBV29-1
abundance: many
len: 14
CDR3aa: CSVEEQGGSTEAFF
CDR3nt: TGCAGCGTTGAAGAACAGGGGGGAAGCACTGAAGCTTTCTTT

d_gene: NA
j_gene: TRBJ1-5
v_gene: TRBV2
abundance: NA
len: 14
CDR3aa: CAWSAVAGDQPQHF
CDR3nt: TGTGCCTGGAGTGCGGTGGCAGGGGATCAGCCCCAGCATTTT

d_gene: NA
j_gene: TRBJ1-2
v_gene: TRBV10-3
abundance: many
len: 18
CDR3aa: CAITATPFGATVDYGYTF
CDR3nt: TGTGCCATCACCGCTACACCGTTTGGGGCGACTGTCGACTATGGCTACACCTTC

d_gene: TRBD1
j_gene: TRBJ1-3
v_gene: TRBV2
abundance: many
len: 16
CDR3aa: CASSLTLTGSGNTIYF
CDR3nt: TGTGCCAGCAGTCTCACCTTGACAGGGTCTGGAAACACCATATATTTT

d_gene: NA
j_gene: TRBJ2-7
v_gene: TRBV28
abundance: NA
len: 13
CDR3aa: CASKGRDHYEQYF
CDR3nt: TGTGCCAGCAAAGGACGGGACCATTACGAGCAGTACTTC

d_gene: TRBD1
j_gene: TRBJ2-7
v_gene: TRBV7-9
abundance: few
len: 16
CDR3aa: CASSYPTWDRGYEQYF
CDR3nt: TGTGCCAGCAGTTACCCCACCTGGGACAGGGGCTACGAGCAGTACTTC

d_gene: TRBD2
j_gene: TRBJ2-2
v_gene: TRBV7-2
abundance: NA
len: 14
CDR3aa: CASSVSGRGGELFF
CDR3nt: TGTGCCAGCTCCGTTAGCGGGAGGGGCGGGGAGCTGTTTTTT

d_gene: NA
j_gene: TRBJ1-1
v_gene: TRBV3-1
abundance: NA
len: 12
CDR3aa: CASSQENSRAFF
CDR3nt: TGTGCCAGCAGCCAAGAAAACTCACGAGCTTTCTTT

d_gene: NA
j_gene: TRBJ1-1
v_gene: TRBV12-3/TRBV12-4
abundance: NA
len: 14
CDR3aa: CASSFLSKMGEAFF
CDR3nt: TGTGCCAGCAGTTTTCTTTCTAAGATGGGTGAAGCTTTCTTT

d_gene: NA
j_gene: TRBJ2-5
v_gene: TRBV6-5
abundance: few
len: 11
CDR3aa: CASQRQETQYF
CDR3nt: TGTGCCAGCCAAAGGCAAGAGACCCAGTACTTC

d_gene: NA
j_gene: TRBJ1-2
v_gene: TRBV20-1
abundance: many
len: 12
CDR3aa: CSARSGSDGYTF
CDR3nt: TGCAGTGCTAGAAGTGGAAGCGACGGCTACACCTTC

d_gene: NA
j_gene: TRBJ1-4
v_gene: TRBV5-1
abundance: few
len: 19
CDR3aa: CASSLHLTGKGLTNEKLFF
CDR3nt: TGCGCCAGCAGCTTACATCTAACAGGGAAGGGACTAACTAATGAAAAACTGTTTTTT

d_gene: TRBD1
j_gene: TRBJ1-6
v_gene: TRBV2
abundance: many
len: 15
CDR3aa: CASKAPGQYNSPLHF
CDR3nt: TGTGCCAGCAAAGCACCGGGACAGTATAATTCACCCCTCCACTTT

d_gene: NA
j_gene: TRBJ2-6
v_gene: TRBV5-6
abundance: NA
len: 17
CDR3aa: CASRGTGDFSGANVLTF
CDR3nt: TGTGCCAGCAGAGGGACGGGGGATTTCTCTGGGGCCAACGTCCTGACTTTC

d_gene: NA
j_gene: TRBJ1-1
v_gene: TRBV2
abundance: NA
len: 12
CDR3aa: CARSFRDTEAFF
CDR3nt: TGTGCCAGGAGCTTTAGAGACACTGAAGCTTTCTTT

d_gene: NA
j_gene: TRBJ2-2
v_gene: TRBV12-3/TRBV12-4
abundance: NA
len: 11
CDR3aa: CASSATGELLF
CDR3nt: TGTGCCAGCAGTGCCACCGGGGAGCTGCTTTTT

d_gene: NA
j_gene: TRBJ1-5
v_gene: TRBV7-8
abundance: once
len: 17
CDR3aa: CASSLLSQRSGNQPQHF
CDR3nt: TGTGCCAGCAGCTTACTCTCGCAGCGCTCGGGCAATCAGCCCCAGCATTTT

d_gene: TRBD1
j_gene: TRBJ2-7
v_gene: TRBV7-8
abundance: NA
len: 14
CDR3aa: CASSFRQGLYEQYF
CDR3nt: TGTGCCAGCAGCTTCAGACAGGGTCTCTACGAGCAGTACTTC

d_gene: NA
j_gene: TRBJ2-6
v_gene: TRBV25-1
abundance: many
len: 18
CDR3aa: CASSESQSSISGANVLTF
CDR3nt: TGTGCCAGCAGTGAATCCCAATCTTCCATCTCTGGGGCCAACGTCCTGACTTTC

d_gene: TRBD2
j_gene: TRBJ2-5
v_gene: TRBV2
abundance: many
len: 17
CDR3aa: CASSVGGLAGGLETQYF
CDR3nt: TGTGCCAGCAGTGTTGGCGGACTAGCGGGGGGGTTAGAGACCCAGTACTTC

d_gene: TRBD1
j_gene: TRBJ1-1
v_gene: TRBV7-2
abundance: NA
len: 15
CDR3aa: CASRRQGAVNTEAFF
CDR3nt: TGTGCCAGCAGACGACAGGGGGCAGTGAACACTGAAGCTTTCTTT

d_gene: NA
j_gene: TRBJ1-2
v_gene: TRBV10-3
abundance: once
len: 11
CDR3aa: CAISGNYGYTF
CDR3nt: TGTGCCATCTCCGGCAACTATGGCTACACCTTC

d_gene: NA
j_gene: TRBJ1-2
v_gene: TRBV2
abundance: many
len: 12
CDR3aa: CAILAANYGYTF
CDR3nt: TGTGCCATCTTAGCGGCTAACTATGGCTACACCTTC

d_gene: TRBD1
j_gene: TRBJ2-7
v_gene: TRBV10-3
abundance: many
len: 15
CDR3aa: CAISDTGTGGNEQYF
CDR3nt: TGTGCCATCAGTGATACCGGGACAGGGGGCAACGAGCAGTACTTC

d_gene: NA
j_gene: TRBJ1-6
v_gene: TRBV5-1
abundance: many
len: 14
CDR3aa: CASSVTGARSPLHF
CDR3nt: TGCGCCAGCAGCGTAACAGGAGCTCGCTCACCCCTCCACTTT

d_gene: NA
j_gene: TRBJ1-1
v_gene: TRBV12-3/TRBV12-4
abundance: many
len: 14
CDR3aa: CASSLQTSRIEAFF
CDR3nt: TGTGCCAGCAGTTTACAGACCAGTCGGATTGAAGCTTTCTTT

d_gene: NA
j_gene: TRBJ2-7
v_gene: TRBV7-8
abundance: NA
len: 15
CDR3aa: CASSPYPSWSYEQYF
CDR3nt: TGTGCCAGCTCACCCTACCCTAGCTGGTCCTACGAGCAGTACTTC

d_gene: NA
j_gene: TRBJ1-2
v_gene: TRBV6-5
abundance: NA
len: 13
CDR3aa: CASREPGDYGYTF
CDR3nt: TGTGCCAGCAGAGAACCAGGAGACTATGGCTACACCTTC

d_gene: TRBD2
j_gene: TRBJ2-7
v_gene: TRBV9
abundance: NA
len: 15
CDR3aa: CASSVEGTSVYEQYF
CDR3nt: TGTGCCAGCAGCGTAGAGGGGACTAGTGTGTACGAGCAGTACTTC

d_gene: NA
j_gene: TRBJ2-5
v_gene: TRBV13
abundance: NA
len: 14
CDR3aa: CASSLSPGMETQYF
CDR3nt: TGTGCCAGCAGCTTATCACCAGGGATGGAGACCCAGTACTTC

d_gene: NA
j_gene: TRBJ1-5
v_gene: TRBV7-9
abundance: many
len: 14
CDR3aa: CASSLGSGDQPQHF
CDR3nt: TGTGCCAGCAGCTTAGGTAGTGGAGATCAGCCCCAGCATTTT

d_gene: NA
j_gene: TRBJ1-1
v_gene: TRBV29-1
abundance: NA
len: 13
CDR3aa: CSVDDGVDDEAFF
CDR3nt: TGCAGCGTTGACGACGGGGTAGATGATGAAGCTTTCTTT

d_gene: NA
j_gene: TRBJ2-5
v_gene: TRBV12-3/TRBV12-4
abundance: few
len: 13
CDR3aa: CASSYGRQETQYF
CDR3nt: TGTGCCAGCAGTTACGGTCGCCAAGAGACCCAGTACTTC

d_gene: NA
j_gene: TRBJ1-1
v_gene: TRBV6-6
abundance: NA
len: 14
CDR3aa: CASRGDTLNTEAFF
CDR3nt: TGTGCCAGCAGGGGGGACACTTTGAACACTGAAGCTTTCTTT

d_gene: NA
j_gene: TRBJ2-6
v_gene: TRBV7-9
abundance: NA
len: 15
CDR3aa: CASSGGGPGANVLTF
CDR3nt: TGTGCCAGCAGCGGGGGGGGCCCTGGGGCCAACGTCCTGACTTTC

d_gene: NA
j_gene: TRBJ2-5
v_gene: TRBV10-3
abundance: NA
len: 15
CDR3aa: CAISEKVDSQETQYF
CDR3nt: TGTGCCATCAGTGAGAAAGTGGACAGCCAAGAGACCCAGTACTTC

d_gene: TRBD1
j_gene: TRBJ1-4
v_gene: TRBV10-2
abundance: few
len: 13
CDR3aa: CASRARGNEKLFF
CDR3nt: TGCGCCAGCAGGGCCAGGGGGAATGAAAAACTGTTTTTT

d_gene: NA
j_gene: TRBJ2-2
v_gene: TRBV28
abundance: NA
len: 11
CDR3aa: CASSITSELFF
CDR3nt: TGTGCCAGCAGTATAACATCAGAGCTGTTTTTT

d_gene: NA
j_gene: TRBJ2-2
v_gene: TRBV6-5
abundance: NA
len: 14
CDR3aa: CASSSRARDGELFF
CDR3nt: TGTGCCAGCAGTTCGAGGGCGCGTGACGGGGAGCTGTTTTTT

d_gene: NA
j_gene: TRBJ2-1
v_gene: TRBV6-1
abundance: NA
len: 13
CDR3aa: CASSVTGHYEQFF
CDR3nt: TGTGCCAGCAGTGTTACAGGGCATTATGAGCAGTTCTTC

d_gene: TRBD1
j_gene: TRBJ1-6
v_gene: TRBV20-1
abundance: NA
len: 13
CDR3aa: CSAPTGANSPLHF
CDR3nt: TGCAGTGCCCCGACAGGGGCTAATTCACCCCTCCACTTT

d_gene: TRBD2
j_gene: TRBJ2-7
v_gene: TRBV6-6
abundance: few
len: 15
CDR3aa: CASSYEAGSSYEQYF
CDR3nt: TGTGCCAGCAGTTACGAAGCGGGATCCTCCTACGAGCAGTACTTC

d_gene: NA
j_gene: TRBJ2-5
v_gene: TRBV24-1
abundance: many
len: 11
CDR3aa: CATSELETQYF
CDR3nt: TGTGCCACCAGTGAGTTGGAGACCCAGTACTTC

d_gene: TRBD1
j_gene: TRBJ1-1
v_gene: TRBV6-2/TRBV6-3
abundance: many
len: 16
CDR3aa: CASSLGQGRWDTEAFF
CDR3nt: TGTGCCAGCAGCCTTGGACAGGGGCGGTGGGACACTGAAGCTTTCTTT

d_gene: TRBD1
j_gene: TRBJ1-3
v_gene: TRBV7-8
abundance: few
len: 17
CDR3aa: CASSTGQGASSGNTIYF
CDR3nt: TGTGCCAGCAGCACCGGACAGGGGGCCAGCTCTGGAAACACCATATATTTT

d_gene: TRBD1
j_gene: TRBJ1-6
v_gene: TRBV7-3
abundance: NA
len: 15
CDR3aa: CASSSGTGPNSPLHF
CDR3nt: TGTGCCAGCAGCTCCGGGACAGGGCCGAATTCACCCCTCCACTTT

d_gene: NA
j_gene: TRBJ2-7
v_gene: TRBV7-9
abundance: many
len: 13
CDR3aa: CASSSLGGNEQYF
CDR3nt: TGTGCCAGCAGCTCCCTGGGGGGTAACGAGCAGTACTTC

d_gene: NA
j_gene: TRBJ1-4
v_gene: TRBV6-5
abundance: NA
len: 15
CDR3aa: CASSYSGQINEKLFF
CDR3nt: TGTGCCAGCAGTTACTCAGGGCAGATAAATGAAAAACTGTTTTTT

d_gene: NA
j_gene: TRBJ1-3
v_gene: TRBV9
abundance: NA
len: 15
CDR3aa: CASTRDSSSGNTIYF
CDR3nt: TGTGCCAGCACGAGAGACAGTAGCTCTGGAAACACCATATATTTT

d_gene: TRBD2
j_gene: TRBJ2-7
v_gene: TRBV10-2
abundance: NA
len: 13
CDR3aa: CASRAREGVEQYF
CDR3nt: TGCGCCAGCAGGGCCAGGGAGGGAGTCGAGCAGTACTTC

d_gene: TRBD1
j_gene: TRBJ1-4
v_gene: TRBV4-3
abundance: NA
len: 14
CDR3aa: CASSHLDRAGKLFF
CDR3nt: TGCGCCAGCAGCCACCTGGACAGGGCCGGAAAACTGTTTTTT

d_gene: NA
j_gene: TRBJ2-5
v_gene: TRBV11-2
abundance: many
len: 16
CDR3aa: CASSFDPRGTEETQYF
CDR3nt: TGTGCCAGCAGCTTCGACCCCCGGGGGACGGAAGAGACCCAGTACTTC

d_gene: NA
j_gene: TRBJ1-4
v_gene: TRBV2
abundance: NA
len: 15
CDR3aa: CASSASRVRNEKLFF
CDR3nt: TGTGCCAGCAGTGCTTCGAGGGTGAGAAATGAAAAACTGTTTTTT

d_gene: NA
j_gene: TRBJ1-1
v_gene: TRBV29-1
abundance: once
len: 12
CDR3aa: CSVGDRGTEAFF
CDR3nt: TGCAGCGTTGGGGACCGTGGCACTGAAGCTTTCTTT

d_gene: TRBD2
j_gene: TRBJ2-5
v_gene: TRBV7-2
abundance: many
len: 15
CDR3aa: CASSRGTSGTGAQYF
CDR3nt: TGTGCCAGCAGCCGTGGGACTAGCGGTACTGGGGCCCAGTACTTC